This is a list of T cell receptor beta chains from one sample in a study of control samples from healthy donors and cancer patients. Only in-frame clones appear in the TCRdb table, and some are missing; sequencing was by immunoSEQ multiplex PCR. The table records a few hundred thousand clones, approximately 92% of them present only once. Input material: PBMCs. The receptors stem from a middle-aged man with head and neck cancer. Each CDR3 is given with its conserved first and last residue. A D gene is named only where the DNA matches it firmly. The size entry is marked missing in some rows and otherwise reads once, few, many or a size class.

>-|TRBJ1-5|TRBV12-3/TRBV12-4|-
CASSLGWDQPQHF
TGTGCCAGCAGTTTAGGGTGGGATCAGCCCCAGCATTTT
>-|TRBJ2-7|TRBV6-6|-
CASSSVYEQYF
TGTGCCAGCAGTTCGGTTTACGAGCAGTACTTC
>-|TRBJ1-2|TRBV9|TRBD1
CASSGSGQGGNYGYTF
TGTGCCAGCAGCGGGTCAGGACAGGGAGGTAACTATGGCTACACCTTC
>-|TRBJ1-2|TRBV27|-
CASSPRQALNYGYTF
TGTGCCAGCAGTCCCCGACAGGCCCTTAACTATGGCTACACCTTC
>-|TRBJ1-1|TRBV3-1/TRBV3-2|-
CASSHWGAKTEAFF
TGTGCCAGCAGCCATTGGGGGGCTAAAACTGAAGCTTTCTTT
>-|TRBJ2-1|TRBV11-3|-
CASSLQGLHNEQFF
TGTGCCAGCAGCTTACAGGGCCTTCACAATGAGCAGTTCTTC
>-|TRBJ2-5|TRBV6-5|TRBD2
CASSYNLAGGLETQYF
TGTGCCAGCAGTTACAATCTAGCGGGGGGGCTGGAGACCCAGTACTTC
>-|TRBJ1-2|TRBV24-1|TRBD1
CATSDSGQGNYGYTF
TGTGCCACCAGTGATTCCGGACAGGGGAACTATGGCTACACCTTC
>-|TRBJ2-5|TRBV7-9|TRBD2
CASSLMASGGARETQYF
TGTGCCAGCAGCTTAATGGCCAGCGGGGGGGCTCGAGAGACCCAGTACTTC
>-|TRBJ1-5|TRBV28|-
CASSFALKRPQHF
TGTGCCAGCAGTTTCGCCCTCAAACGGCCCCAGCATTTT
>-|TRBJ2-7|TRBV6-2/TRBV6-3|-
CASSSPGTAANYEQYF
TGTGCCAGCAGTTCCCCCGGGACGGCCGCCAACTACGAGCAGTACTTC
>-|TRBJ2-3|TRBV19|-
CASKRGDGIATDTQYF
TGTGCCAGTAAAAGAGGAGACGGAATAGCCACAGATACGCAGTATTTT
>-|TRBJ1-4|TRBV6-5|-
CASSPKGGKLFF
TGTGCCAGCAGTCCCAAGGGGGGAAAACTGTTTTTT
>-|TRBJ2-5|TRBV13|-
CASSGVGALGQETQYF
TGTGCCAGCAGCGGGGTGGGGGCCTTAGGGCAAGAGACCCAGTACTTC
>-|TRBJ1-1|TRBV6-5|-
CASSYRGGVAFF
TGTGCCAGCAGTTACAGGGGGGGGGTTGCTTTCTTT
>-|TRBJ2-7|TRBV27|-
CASSFPGPQAWEQYF
TGTGCCAGCAGCTTTCCGGGCCCCCAGGCGTGGGAGCAGTACTTC
>once|TRBJ1-5|TRBV19|-
CASSAGTESNQPQHF
TGTGCCAGTAGTGCCGGTACAGAAAGCAATCAGCCCCAGCATTTT
>-|TRBJ2-3|TRBV7-2|TRBD2
CASGGSGGARTDTQYF
TGTGCCAGCGGGGGAAGCGGGGGGGCGCGCACAGATACGCAGTATTTT
>-|TRBJ2-2|TRBV24-1|-
CATSLTGSELFF
TGTGCCACCAGCCTCACAGGATCGGAGCTGTTTTTT
>-|TRBJ1-2|TRBV9|-
CASSVANGYTF
TGTGCCAGCAGCGTAGCTAATGGCTACACCTTC
>once|TRBJ2-3|TRBV27|-
CASSTGTSSTDTQYF
TGTGCCAGCAGTACCGGGACGTCTAGCACAGATACGCAGTATTTT
>once|TRBJ2-5|TRBV3-1/TRBV3-2|-
CASSQGGGVQTQYF
TGTGCCAGCAGCCAAGGAGGAGGGGTACAGACCCAGTACTTC
>-|TRBJ2-3|TRBV29-1|-
CSGWPGAGTDTQYF
TGCAGCGGGTGGCCGGGAGCGGGCACAGATACGCAGTATTTT
>-|TRBJ1-6|TRBV6-5|TRBD1
CATRQGKDSPLHF
TGTGCCACCAGACAGGGAAAGGATTCACCCCTCCACTTT
>-|TRBJ2-6|TRBV9|TRBD1
CASSPRTGLVFSGANVLTF
TGTGCCAGCAGCCCTCGGACAGGGCTAGTCTTCTCTGGGGCCAACGTCCTGACTTTC
>few|TRBJ2-1|TRBV5-1|-
CASSQGGGPRNGDEQFF
TGCGCCAGCAGCCAGGGAGGGGGCCCGCGCAACGGCGATGAGCAGTTCTTC
>-|TRBJ2-1|TRBV19|-
CASSIPGLGGGGEQFF
TGTGCCAGTAGTATCCCCGGACTAGGGGGGGGAGGTGAGCAGTTCTTC
>-|TRBJ2-7|TRBV12-5|TRBD1
CASGLSPPGQGDSEQYF
TGTGCTAGTGGTTTGTCCCCACCGGGACAGGGGGATAGCGAGCAGTACTTC
>-|TRBJ1-4|TRBV5-6|TRBD1
CASSSGTVRENEKLFF
TGTGCCAGCAGCTCCGGGACAGTGAGGGAAAATGAAAAACTGTTTTTT